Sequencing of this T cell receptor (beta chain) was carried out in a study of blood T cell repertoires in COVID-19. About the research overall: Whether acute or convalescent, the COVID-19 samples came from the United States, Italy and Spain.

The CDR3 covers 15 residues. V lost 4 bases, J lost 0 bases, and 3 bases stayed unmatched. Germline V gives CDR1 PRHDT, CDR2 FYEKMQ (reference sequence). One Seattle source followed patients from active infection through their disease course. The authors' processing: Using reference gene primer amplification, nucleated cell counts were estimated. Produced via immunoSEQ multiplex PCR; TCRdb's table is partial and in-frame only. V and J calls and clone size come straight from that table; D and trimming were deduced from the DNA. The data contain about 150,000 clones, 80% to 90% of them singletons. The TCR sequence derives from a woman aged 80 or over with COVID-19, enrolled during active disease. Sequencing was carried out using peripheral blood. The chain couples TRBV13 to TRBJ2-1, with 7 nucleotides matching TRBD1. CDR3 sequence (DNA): TGTGCCAGCAGCTCCCGACAGGGCTCCTACAATGAGCAGTTCTTC. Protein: CASSSRQGSYNEQFF.